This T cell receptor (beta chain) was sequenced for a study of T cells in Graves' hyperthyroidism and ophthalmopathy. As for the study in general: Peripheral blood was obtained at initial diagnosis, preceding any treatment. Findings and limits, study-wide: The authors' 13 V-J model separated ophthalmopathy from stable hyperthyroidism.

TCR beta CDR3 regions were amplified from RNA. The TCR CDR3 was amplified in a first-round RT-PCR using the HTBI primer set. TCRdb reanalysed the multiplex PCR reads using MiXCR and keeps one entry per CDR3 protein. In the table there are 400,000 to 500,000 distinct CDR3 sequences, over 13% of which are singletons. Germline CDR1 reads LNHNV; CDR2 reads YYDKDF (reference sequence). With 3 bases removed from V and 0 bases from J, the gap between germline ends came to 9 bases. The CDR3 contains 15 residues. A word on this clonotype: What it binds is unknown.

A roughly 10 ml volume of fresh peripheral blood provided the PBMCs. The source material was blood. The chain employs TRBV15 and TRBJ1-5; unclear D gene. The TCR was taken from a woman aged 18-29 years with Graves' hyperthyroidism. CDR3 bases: TGTGCCACCAGCAGTCTAAGGTATAGCAATCAGCCCCAGCATTTT. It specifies CATSSLRYSNQPQHF.